Listed here is a single TCR beta chain. What it binds is not known. The data belong to a study of graft-versus-host responses after intestinal transplantation. Study information: Each of the recipients got a multivisceral, liver-intestinal, or isolated intestinal transplant. Tacrolimus plus steroids were given to all recipients for 2 to 4 years, preceded by anti-thymocyte globulin induction.

Whole-study results and caveats: Present in recipient marrow, GvH clones included some that appeared first in ileum or blood.

The germline CDR1 and CDR2 sequences are MGHRA and YSYEKL. The V gene end was trimmed by 1 base and the J gene end by 6 bases; junction bases not matched to a gene: 7. The CDR3 contains 16 residues. Profiled with immunoSEQ multiplex PCR; TCRdb holds only in-frame clones, not every one. The sample lists about 88,000 clones, about 94% seen once, with about 0.2% in the top ten. The rearrangement uses TRBV4-1 and TRBJ1-5, with 9 bases aligning to TRBD1. The clonotype was recovered from a human donor who was the organ donor for an intestinal transplant. The sample was unstimulated CD4+ T cells sorted from spleen or lymph node cells, taken before transplant. CDR3: CASSQGGQGISQPQHF. The CDR3 DNA sequence: TGCGCCAGCAGCCAAGGGGGACAGGGAATCAGTCAGCCCCAGCATTTT.